The clone carrying this T cell receptor (beta chain) was detected only once. These data belong to a study of blood T cell repertoires in COVID-19. Across the study: Acute and convalescent COVID-19 specimens originated in the United States, Italy and Spain. T cells, B-cell-depleted T cells, or PBMCs supplied cDNA or gDNA.

There are 15 residues in the CDR3. The J segment lost 0 bases and the V segment lost 5 bases, leaving 7 bases of the junction unmatched. The germline CDR1 and CDR2 sequences are LNHNV and YYDKDF (reference sequence). In the original analysis: Amplification from reference gene primers served as the basis for estimated nucleated cell counts. Sequenced by immunoSEQ multiplex PCR; TCRdb stores in-frame clones only, minus some. The DNA was the basis for D and trimming; V, J and clone size are from that table. Of some 170,000 clones in the sample, about 88% were seen once. This sequence joins TRBV15 and TRBJ2-7; 7 bases are a match to TRBD1. Material: peripheral blood. This clonotype was obtained from a man aged 40-49 years with acute or convalescent COVID-19. CDR3 sequence: CATSARGGSSYEQYF. The CDR3 bases are TGTGCCACCAGCGCCCGAGGGGGCAGCTCCTACGAGCAGTACTTC.